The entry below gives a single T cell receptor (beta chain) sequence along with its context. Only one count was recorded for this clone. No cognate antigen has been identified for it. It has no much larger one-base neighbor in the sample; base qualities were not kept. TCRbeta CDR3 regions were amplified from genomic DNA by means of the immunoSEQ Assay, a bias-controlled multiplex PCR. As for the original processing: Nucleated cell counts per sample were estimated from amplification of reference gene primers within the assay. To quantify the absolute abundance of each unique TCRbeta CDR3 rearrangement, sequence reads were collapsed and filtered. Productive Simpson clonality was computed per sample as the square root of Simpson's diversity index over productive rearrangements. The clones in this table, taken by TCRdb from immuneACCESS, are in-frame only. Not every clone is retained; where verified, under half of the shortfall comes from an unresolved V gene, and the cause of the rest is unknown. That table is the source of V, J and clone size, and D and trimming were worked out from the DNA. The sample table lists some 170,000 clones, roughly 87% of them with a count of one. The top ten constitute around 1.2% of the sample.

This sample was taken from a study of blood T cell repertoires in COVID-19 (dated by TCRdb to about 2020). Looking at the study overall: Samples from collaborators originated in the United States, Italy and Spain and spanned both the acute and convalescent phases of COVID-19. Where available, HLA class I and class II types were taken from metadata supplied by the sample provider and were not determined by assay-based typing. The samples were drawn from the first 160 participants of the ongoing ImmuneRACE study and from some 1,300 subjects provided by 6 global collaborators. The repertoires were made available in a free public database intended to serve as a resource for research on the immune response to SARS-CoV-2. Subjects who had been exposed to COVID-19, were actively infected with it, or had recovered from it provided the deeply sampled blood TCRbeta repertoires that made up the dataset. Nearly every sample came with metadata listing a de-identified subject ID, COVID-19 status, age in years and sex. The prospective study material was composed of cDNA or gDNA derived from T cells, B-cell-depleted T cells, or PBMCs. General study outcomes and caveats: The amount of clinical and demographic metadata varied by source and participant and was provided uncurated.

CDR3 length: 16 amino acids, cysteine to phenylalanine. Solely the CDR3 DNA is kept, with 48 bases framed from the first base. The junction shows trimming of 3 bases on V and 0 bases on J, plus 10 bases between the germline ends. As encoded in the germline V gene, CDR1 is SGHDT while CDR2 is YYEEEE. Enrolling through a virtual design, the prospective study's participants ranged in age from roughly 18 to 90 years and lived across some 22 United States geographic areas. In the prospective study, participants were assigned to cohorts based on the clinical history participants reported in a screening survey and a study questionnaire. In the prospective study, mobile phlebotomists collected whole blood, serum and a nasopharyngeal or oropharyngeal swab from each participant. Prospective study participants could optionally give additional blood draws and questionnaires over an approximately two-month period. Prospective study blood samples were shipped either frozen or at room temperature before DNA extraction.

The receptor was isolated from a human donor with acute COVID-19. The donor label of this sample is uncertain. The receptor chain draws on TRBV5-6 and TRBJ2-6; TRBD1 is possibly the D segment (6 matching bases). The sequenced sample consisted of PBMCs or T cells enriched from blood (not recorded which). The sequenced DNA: TGTGCCAGCAGCTACGGGACAAACTCTGGGGCCAACGTCCTGACTTTC. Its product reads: CASSYGTNSGANVLTF.